This TCR beta chain emerged from a study of T-cell reconstitution after alpha-beta-depleted transplantation in children. Note on this clonotype: The antigen is undetermined.

Deletions cut 0 bases from V and 1 base from J, with 15 bases between. Germline V gene lookup returns CDR1 SGHAT and CDR2 FQNNGV. This CDR3 contains 17 residues. General observations from the study: Alpha-beta T cells about two months after transplant reportedly derived from several hundred expanded graft clones.

The authors prepared the TCRbeta library with unique molecular identifiers. TCRdb analysed the PCR reads with MiXCR anew, one entry per CDR3 protein. The data show about a million distinct CDR3 sequences, with about 30% seen just once and around 30% held by the top ten. The sequencing here drew on PBMCs, mostly from graft donor cells, taken 360 days after TCRalphabeta/CD19-depleted stem cell transplant. This sequence originates from a boy under two years old who had a stem cell transplant for SCID, so the T cells may come from the graft donor. The chain employs TRBV11-2 and TRBJ2-5; D call uncertain. The CDR3 nucleotides read TGTGCCAGCAGCTTAGACCCCGGACGGATAGTCCAAGAGACCCAGTACTTC. Amino acid sequence: CASSLDPGRIVQETQYF.